The present T cell receptor beta chain was sequenced within a study of vaccination and CD4 T cells after COVID-19. About the study: Overlapping spike pools from SARS-CoV-2 and HCoV-NL63, HCoV-OC43 and HCoV-229E served as culture stimuli.

This clonotype was seen a few times. Its cognate antigen is unknown. Germline V gene lookup returns CDR1 SGHNT and CDR2 YYREEE (reference sequence). This CDR3 has 14 residues. V shed 0 bases and J shed 2 bases, with 8 bases lying between them. The Oncomine TCR Beta short-read assay was what sequenced the DNA obtained from cultured CD4+ T cells. Using its own MiXCR run on the PCR reads, TCRdb lists one record per CDR3 protein. The table shows tens of thousands of distinct CDR3 sequences, with under 40% occurring only once. Time point described: late sampling 161 to 241 days after vaccination in a few convalescent patients. Described treatment: roughly 10-day PBMC culture with coronavirus spike peptide pools or control peptides (ViraFEST assay). Peptide-pool expansion of antigen-specific T cells preceded TCR sequencing in ViraFEST. Positive PCR results dated from March to December 2020, before the US Alpha, Beta and Delta variants.

The sequencing used CD4+ T cells from blood, cultured in vitro, collected about 7 months after SARS-CoV-2 vaccination. The V gene is TRBV5-4, the J gene TRBJ2-5, with D uncertain. This sequence originates from a human donor who had recovered from COVID-19. The CDR3 is CASSLVSRQETQYF. In DNA, the CDR3 is TGTGCCAGCAGCTTGGTTAGTCGGCAAGAGACCCAGTACTTC.